One sample yielded the 28 T cell receptor beta chains listed below, sequenced in a study of cytomegalovirus exposure and HLA in healthy donors. Primers for the PCR totalled 60 Vbeta and 13 Jbeta. The table came from immunoSEQ multiplex PCR; TCRdb's copy has only in-frame clones and leaves some out. The sample has around 200,000 clones, more than 75% seen once. The sequenced material came from PBMCs. The origin of the receptors is a woman younger than 35 in good health and CMV-seronegative.

This sequence joins TRBV6-5 and TRBJ1-5; TRBD1 agrees at 9 bases. The germline V gene has CDR1 MNHEY and CDR2 SVGAGI. J gave up 0 bases and V 7 bases, and 4 bases lay outside the gene matches. CDR3 length: 15 amino acids. The CDR3 spells CASMPGQGSNQPQHF. The CDR3 DNA reads TGTGCCAGCATGCCGGGACAGGGTAGCAATCAGCCCCAGCATTTT.

The rearrangement joins TRBV9 to TRBJ1-1; the match to TRBD1 covers 7 bases. Germline V gene sequence: CDR1 SGDLS, CDR2 YYNGEE. The CDR3 totals 15 residues. The V segment lost 4 bases and the J segment 1 base; nucleotides outside the gene matches: 7. CDR3 region: CASSPRQGPNTEAFF. The CDR3 region has the DNA TGTGCCAGCAGCCCCCGACAGGGACCGAACACTGAAGCTTTCTTT.

V usage is TRBV9 and J usage is TRBJ2-3; D perhaps matches TRBD2 (7 bases). Germline V gene data show CDR1 as SGDLS and CDR2 as YYNGEE. V lost 6 bases and J 0 bases, leaving 14 bases between the germline ends. The CDR3 loop spans 15 amino acids. The CDR3 reads CASTAGAASTDTQYF. For the CDR3, the DNA is TGTGCCAGCACCGCGGGGGCTGCGAGCACAGATACGCAGTATTTT.

The chain is built from TRBV6-6 and TRBJ1-3; unclear D gene. In germline, CDR1 is MNHNY, CDR2 SVGAGI (reference sequence). V lost 6 bases, J lost 4 bases, and 16 bases lay in between. The CDR3 runs 15 residues. Here the CDR3 DNA reads TGTGCCAGCAGAGATACAGTAGGCGACGGAAACACCATATATTTT. Its protein is CASRDTVGDGNTIYF.

V is TRBV6-1 and J is TRBJ2-2, with 10 positions matching TRBD1. Germline V gene lookup returns CDR1 MNHNS and CDR2 SASEGT. After removal of 4 bases from V and 5 bases from J, the junction contained 13 bases not matched to a gene. The CDR3 is 18 residues long. The CDR3 nucleotides are TGTGCCAGCAGTGCCTCCGGGACAGGGGAAAGAAGAACCGGGGAGCTGTTTTTT. Its protein product is CASSASGTGERRTGELFF.

This clone was observed a few times. The chain uses TRBV9 and TRBJ2-1; 8 positions match TRBD2. This CDR3 comprises 14 residues. From germline, CDR1 is SGDLS and CDR2 YYNGEE. Trimming took 2 bases from V and 8 from J; bases not matched to a gene: 6. DNA for the CDR3: TGTGCCAGCAGCGTGGTTTCGGGAGGGGATGAGCAGTTCTTC. This encodes CASSVVSGGDEQFF.

This chain joins TRBV28 and TRBJ2-7; D possibly corresponds to TRBD1 (6 bases). This CDR3 has 14 amino acids. Between the trimmed V and J ends, which lost 5 bases and 2 bases, there was a span of 13 bases. Per germline, CDR1 MDHEN and CDR2 SYDVKM. The CDR3 sequence is CASSSPDRAYEQYF. Written as DNA, the CDR3 is TGTGCCAGCAGTAGCCCGGACAGAGCCTACGAGCAGTACTTC.

CDR3 bases: TGTGCCAGCAGTTACGAGGGTTTCCCCTACAATGAGCAGTTCTTC. Its translation is CASSYEGFPYNEQFF. The chain joins TRBV6-5 to TRBJ2-1; D perhaps matches TRBD2 (5 bases). The CDR3 is 15 residues long. Germline V lookup: CDR1 MNHEY, CDR2 SVGAGI. V lost 2 bases and J 2 bases, leaving 10 bases between the germline ends.

V is TRBV5-1 and J is TRBJ1-6; TRBD1 aligns across 8 bases. The ends lost 4 bases at V and 8 bases at J; junction bases unmatched: 17. This CDR3 region has 18 residues. CDR1 and CDR2 from the germline V gene are SGHRS and YFSETQ. The CDR3 nucleotides are TGCGCCAGCAGCCGGGGACAGGACCTCTTTAACAGGCATTCACCCCTCCACTTT. Amino acids: CASSRGQDLFNRHSPLHF.

This chain links TRBV27 with TRBJ2-5; 8 bases match TRBD1. V was pared by 5 bases and J by 4 bases, with 9 bases of the junction left unmatched. The CDR3 loop spans 15 amino acids. CDR1 and CDR2 from the germline V gene are MNHEY and SMNVEV (reference sequence). This chain's CDR3 is CASSLNRGRGETQYF. The CDR3 region has the DNA TGTGCCAGCAGTCTAAACAGGGGGAGAGGAGAGACCCAGTACTTC.

J is TRBJ1-5 and V is TRBV6-1; 10 bases map to TRBD1. J lost 5 bases, V lost 5 bases, and 6 bases had no gene match. The length of the CDR3 is 15 residues. Germline lookup yields CDR1 MNHNS and CDR2 SASEGT. The CDR3 sequence: CASSSTGGEYQPQHF. Written as DNA, the CDR3 is TGTGCCAGCAGTTCGACAGGGGGCGAGTATCAGCCCCAGCATTTT.

This chain joins TRBV7-9 and TRBJ1-5; D is uncertain. CDR3 length: 14 amino acids. From germline, CDR1 is SEHNR and CDR2 FQNEAQ (reference sequence). Trimming removed 3 bases from V and 4 bases from J, with 10 bases in between. CDR3 DNA: TGTGCCAGCAGCTTGGGAGGGTTGAATCAGCCCCAGCATTTT. Its translation is CASSLGGLNQPQHF. The complete variable domain, with remaining parts taken from reference TRBV7-9 and TRBJ1-5, reads DTGVSQNPRHKITKRGQNVTFRCDPISEHNRLYWYRQTLGQGPEFLTYFQNEAQLEKSRLLSDRFSAERPKGSFSTLEIQRTEQGDSAMYLCASSLGGLNQPQHFGDGTRLSIL.

The chain combines TRBV6-6 with TRBJ1-2, with 8 positions matching TRBD1. The CDR3 consists of 15 residues. Trimming cost V 5 bases and J 4 bases; bases outside gene matches: 9. Germline assignment: CDR1 MNHNY and CDR2 SVGAGI (reference sequence). The CDR3 is CASSPGQGYLYGYTF. DNA of the CDR3: TGTGCCAGCAGTCCCGGACAGGGTTACCTCTATGGCTACACCTTC.

V is TRBV27 and J is TRBJ2-7; TRBD2 is a possible D gene (5 bases). Germline V gene lookup returns CDR1 MNHEY and CDR2 SMNVEV (reference sequence). Deletions cut 5 bases from V and 2 bases from J, with 19 bases between. The CDR3 is 16 amino acids. CDR3 coding DNA: TGTGCCAGCAGTCCTGAGAACGAGCGGAGCCCCTACGAGCAGTACTTC. It specifies CASSPENERSPYEQYF.

V usage is TRBV27 and J usage is TRBJ2-1; TRBD2 agrees at 8 bases. V trimming: 3 bases; J trimming: 6 bases; junction bases outside the gene matches: 25. Per the germline V gene, CDR1 is MNHEY and CDR2 is SMNVEV (reference sequence). CDR3 length: 21 residues. The CDR3: CASSLDPRRVSGSGSSNEQFF. CDR3 DNA: TGTGCCAGCAGTTTGGATCCCCGCAGGGTGAGCGGGAGTGGAAGTTCCAATGAGCAGTTCTTC.

V is TRBV25-1 and J is TRBJ1-2; 7 bases line up with TRBD1. CDR1 is MGHDK, CDR2 SYGVNS, per germline. V shed 1 base, J shed 4 bases, and the junction held 3 bases outside the gene matches. The CDR3 has 14 amino acids. CDR3 region: CASSESGGSYGYTF. The DNA for the CDR3 is TGTGCCAGCAGTGAATCAGGGGGGAGCTATGGCTACACCTTC.

The V and J genes are TRBV9 and TRBJ2-1, with D possibly being TRBD2 (6 bases). The V end was cut by 4 bases, the J end by 7 bases, with 18 bases between. CDR3 length equals 15 residues. The germline CDR1 and CDR2 sequences are SGDLS and YYNGEE. The CDR3 bases are TGTGCCAGCAGCTATGCCGGGGACTTGGAGAATGAGCAGTTCTTC. It specifies CASSYAGDLENEQFF. Using reference TRBV9 and TRBJ2-1 for the parts outside the CDR3, the full variable domain is DSGVTQTPKHLITATGQRVTLRCSPRSGDLSVYWYQQSLDQGLQFLIQYYNGEERAKGNILERFSAQQFPDLHSELNLSSLELGDSALYFCASSYAGDLENEQFFGPGTRLTVL.

The chain is built from TRBV6-5 and TRBJ2-5; D is unclear. CDR3 length equals 11 residues. Trimming removed 7 bases at V and 4 bases at J, with 7 bases between. In germline, CDR1 is MNHEY, CDR2 SVGAGI. CDR3 amino acids: CASTQLETQYF. CDR3 bases: TGTGCCAGCACCCAACTAGAGACCCAGTACTTC.

The rearrangement links TRBV18 to TRBJ2-5; D is undetermined. In germline, CDR1 is KGHSH, CDR2 LQKENI. The CDR3 has 14 amino acids. The germline V and J ends were trimmed by 2 bases and 4 bases, with 11 bases remaining between them. The CDR3 DNA reads as TGTGCCAGCTCACCATCCGCAGTAATAGAGACCCAGTACTTC. It codes for CASSPSAVIETQYF.

CDR3 residues: CASSPLAGGSLSTDTQYF. CDR3 sequence (DNA): TGTGCCAGCAGCCCCCTAGCGGGGGGTTCGCTAAGCACAGATACGCAGTATTTT. The chain combines TRBV5-5 with TRBJ2-3, with TRBD2 matching over 11 bases. Germline V gene data show CDR1 as SGHKS and CDR2 as YYEKEE (reference sequence). J was trimmed by 0 bases and V by 4 bases; bases with no gene match: 10. The CDR3 extends over 18 amino acids.

In this sample, this clone turned up once. This rearrangement joins TRBV5-1 to TRBJ1-2; D call uncertain. This CDR3 contains 15 residues. CDR1 SGHRS and CDR2 YFSETQ come from the germline V gene. Trimming shortened V by 0 bases and J by 7 bases, and 16 bases separated the two germline ends. The CDR3 coding sequence is TGCGCCAGCAGCTTGGAAGCAGGAGGGAAGGGTGGCTACACCTTC. The encoded protein is CASSLEAGGKGGYTF.

CDR3 nucleotide sequence: TGCGCCACCCGGGGAGGTTTAAGCACAGATACGCAGTATTTT. This translates into CATRGGLSTDTQYF. The chain has TRBV5-1 and TRBJ2-3; D possibly corresponds to TRBD2 (6 bases). V dropped 9 bases and J dropped 0 bases, with 14 bases sitting between them. Looked up from germline, CDR1 is SGHRS and CDR2 is YFSETQ. The CDR3 is made up of 14 amino acids.

This chain joins TRBV27 and TRBJ2-1; TRBD2 aligns across 8 bases. Trimming took 2 bases from V and 12 from J; bases not matched to a gene: 9. This CDR3 has 14 amino acids. CDR1 MNHEY and CDR2 SMNVEV come from the germline V gene (reference sequence). DNA for the CDR3: TGTGCCAGCAGTTTAGGGGGGCTAGCGGGCCCGCAGTTCTTC. This translates into CASSLGGLAGPQFF.

The chain has TRBV5-6 and TRBJ2-5; the D gene is possibly TRBD2 (6 bases). Germline lookup yields CDR1 SGHDT and CDR2 YYEEEE. The germline V and J ends were trimmed by 0 bases and 5 bases, with 8 bases remaining between them. The CDR3 length is 13 residues. CDR3 protein: CASSLGGGETQYF. CDR3 nucleotide sequence: TGTGCCAGCAGCTTGGGGGGAGGTGAGACCCAGTACTTC.

V gene TRBV18 combines with J gene TRBJ2-7; D possibly corresponds to TRBD2 (6 bases). The ends were cut back, 4 bases at V and 1 base at J, with 8 bases in the middle. Looked up from germline, CDR1 is KGHSH and CDR2 is LQKENI. The CDR3 length is 13 residues. DNA of the CDR3: TGTGCCAGCTCACGCGGGGATTCCTACGAGCAGTACTTC. This sequence encodes CASSRGDSYEQYF.

The chain employs TRBV18 and TRBJ1-6; TRBD1 might be the D (5 bases). V shed 1 base and J shed 7 bases, with 20 bases lying between them. The CDR3 sequence is 18 residues long. Germline assignment: CDR1 KGHSH and CDR2 LQKENI. Here the CDR3 reads CASSPRKLRELSNSPLHF. As DNA, the CDR3 is TGTGCCAGCTCACCACGGAAGCTCAGGGAACTTTCCAATTCACCCCTCCACTTT.

CDR3 coding DNA: TGTGCCAGCGAGTCACCTCAGGGCCCCTACGAGCAGTACTTC. Amino acids: CASESPQGPYEQYF. V and J are TRBV6-1 and TRBJ2-7; TRBD1 might be the D (5 bases). CDR3 size: 14 residues. Trimming removed 8 bases from V and 2 bases from J, with 16 bases in between. CDR1 and CDR2 from the germline V gene are MNHNS and SASEGT.

The chain uses TRBV7-2 and TRBJ2-7; 13 bases fit TRBD2. CDR1 is SGHTA and CDR2 is FQGNSA in the germline V gene. This CDR3 has 18 residues. V lost 5 bases, J lost 2 bases, and 12 bases stayed unmatched. The DNA of the CDR3 is TGTGCCAGCAGCGTCGGGACTAGCGGGACTCTACTACCCTACGAGCAGTACTTC. This gives the protein CASSVGTSGTLLPYEQYF. Drawing the rest from reference TRBV7-2 and TRBJ2-7, the complete variable domain is GAGVSQSPSNKVTEKGKDVELRCDPISGHTALYWYRQSLGQGLEFLIYFQGNSAPDKSGLPSDRFSAERTGGSVSTLTIQRTQQEDSAVYLCASSVGTSGTLLPYEQYFGPGTRLTVT.